Listed here are 14 T cell receptor beta chains from one sample, sequenced in a study of blood T cell repertoires in COVID-19. The table came from immunoSEQ multiplex PCR; TCRdb's copy has only in-frame clones and leaves some out. The top ten clones hold approximately 6.4% of a sample with about 75,000 clones, over 80% of them seen once. The sample consisted of peripheral blood. These TCRs come from a woman aged 45-59 years with acute or convalescent COVID-19.

This clone was counted a few times. This chain links TRBV11-3 with TRBJ2-1, with 9 positions matching TRBD2. CDR3 length: 15 amino acids. Germline trimming cut 5 bases from V and 5 bases from J; bases unmatched to any gene: 7. CDR1 and CDR2 from the germline V gene are SGHNT and YENEEA. The CDR3 is CASSLGAGGHNEQFF. The CDR3 bases are TGTGCCAGCAGCCTGGGAGCGGGAGGTCACAATGAGCAGTTCTTC.

The chain carries TRBV4-1 and TRBJ2-7, with 7 bases fitting TRBD1. Germline loops: CDR1 MGHRA, CDR2 YSYEKL. The V segment lost 4 bases and the J segment 4 bases; nucleotides outside the gene matches: 10. The CDR3 consists of 15 residues. CDR3: CASSLRDSREYEQYF. DNA for the CDR3: TGCGCCAGCAGCCTCCGGGACAGCAGAGAATACGAGCAGTACTTC.

The gene calls are TRBV5-8 and TRBJ2-7; 9 nucleotides match TRBD1. This CDR3 has 15 amino acids. V was clipped by 3 bases and J by 9 bases; unmatched bases: 13. Germline CDR1 and CDR2: SGHTS and YDEGEE. The CDR3 region has the DNA TGTGCCAGCAGCTCTAAGCGACAGGGGGTGATCGGGCAGTACTTC. It encodes CASSSKRQGVIGQYF.

This clone was observed once. This CDR3 is CASSLGRGPLQETQYF. DNA of the CDR3: TGTGCCAGCAGCTTGGGGAGGGGCCCGCTACAAGAGACCCAGTACTTC. The genes are TRBV7-2 and TRBJ2-5; 7 positions agree with TRBD2. The germline V gene encodes CDR1 SGHTA and CDR2 FQGNSA. The CDR3 length is 16 residues. The V gene end was trimmed by 3 bases and the J gene end by 2 bases; junction bases not matched to a gene: 9.

The chain recombines TRBV6-2 or TRBV6-3 with TRBJ2-1, with D possibly matching TRBD2 (7 bases). V lost 2 bases and J lost 4, with 15 bases in between. There are 16 residues in the CDR3. Germline V gives CDR1 MNHEY, CDR2 SVGEGT. The CDR3 is CASSYDRGGTYNEQFF. CDR3 DNA sequence: TGTGCCAGCAGTTACGATAGGGGGGGTACGTACAATGAGCAGTTCTTC.

V and J are TRBV30 and TRBJ2-1, with 10 bases matching TRBD1. The CDR3 length is 16 residues. V lost 2 bases and J lost 0; bases outside the gene matches: 4. The V gene's germline CDR1 is GTSNPN and CDR2 SVGIG (reference sequence). The CDR3 DNA follows: TGTGCCTGGAGTACCGGGACAGGGGTCTCCTACAATGAGCAGTTCTTC. Translating gives CAWSTGTGVSYNEQFF.

V and J are TRBV10-3 and TRBJ1-2; weak D call: TRBD1 (5 bases). Germline V gene data show CDR1 as ENHRY and CDR2 as SYGVKD. The length of the CDR3 is 13 residues. The V end was cut by 2 bases, the J end by 7 bases, with 11 bases between. The chain's CDR3 is CAISEGQGGGYTF. The DNA for the CDR3 is TGTGCCATCAGTGAGGGGCAGGGAGGTGGCTACACCTTC.

The chain is built from TRBV19 and TRBJ2-7; 8 nucleotides line up with TRBD1. The V and J ends lost 4 bases and 12 bases, in that order; junction bases with no gene match: 17. This CDR3 is 15 amino acids long. Germline V lookup: CDR1 LNHDA, CDR2 SQIVND (reference sequence). CDR3 in DNA: TGTGCCAGTAGTACCGGACAGGGCAGCATTACGGGTTCGTACTTC. Translating gives CASSTGQGSITGSYF.

The V call is TRBV15, the J call TRBJ1-5; weak D call: TRBD1 (6 bases). This CDR3 region has 17 residues. Trimming removed 4 bases from V and 3 bases from J, with 19 bases in between. CDR1 and CDR2 (germline): LNHNV, YYDKDF (reference sequence). The chain's CDR3 is CATSKRFGGANNQPQHF. As DNA, the CDR3 is TGTGCCACCAGCAAGAGGTTTGGGGGGGCGAACAATCAGCCCCAGCATTTT.

The chain carries TRBV11-2 and TRBJ2-1; 12 bases are a match to TRBD2. This CDR3 is built from 17 residues. Losses at the gene ends were 4 bases for V and 1 base for J; bases not matched to a gene: 5. Germline CDR1 and CDR2: SGHAT and FQNNGV. CDR3 DNA: TGTGCCAGCAGCTCCCGGACTAGCGGGGCTTCCTACAATGAGCAGTTCTTC. Protein sequence: CASSSRTSGASYNEQFF.

The rearrangement links TRBV27 to TRBJ2-1; D remains ambiguous. The CDR3 loop spans 12 amino acids. Germline CDR1 is MNHEY and CDR2 is SMNVEV (reference sequence). Trimming stripped 3 bases from V and 7 bases from J, with 7 bases between. DNA for the CDR3: TGTGCCAGCAGTTTCTCCCCGAATGAGCAGTTCTTC. This codes for CASSFSPNEQFF.

Only one count was recorded for this clone. The rearrangement links TRBV7-8 to TRBJ2-7; a possible D gene is TRBD1 (6 bases). V was trimmed by 4 bases and J by 0 bases, leaving 13 bases between them. This CDR3 contains 15 residues. From germline, CDR1 is SGHVS and CDR2 FQNEAQ. The DNA for the CDR3 is TGTGCCAGCAGCTCAGGGGCAACCAGCTCCTACGAGCAGTACTTC. Translation gives CASSSGATSSYEQYF. The full variable domain, rest sourced from reference TRBV7-8 and TRBJ2-7, is GAGVSQSPRYKVAKRGQDVALRCDPISGHVSLFWYQQALGQGPEFLTYFQNEAQLDKSGLPSDRFFAERPEGSVSTLKIQRTQQEDSAVYLCASSSGATSSYEQYFGPGTRLTVT.

This clone has more than one count but fewer than ten. The chain uses TRBV6-4 and TRBJ2-1, with 11 nucleotides matching TRBD2. The V segment lost 5 bases and the J segment 4 bases; nucleotides outside the gene matches: 7. Looked up from germline, CDR1 is MRHNA and CDR2 is SNTAGT. This CDR3 contains 16 residues. In DNA, the CDR3 is TGTGCCAGCAGTAGGGGAGGGACTAGCGGTTACAATGAGCAGTTCTTC. This gives the protein CASSRGGTSGYNEQFF.

This clone was observed a single time. The chain has TRBV6-5 and TRBJ2-7; D might be TRBD2 (7 bases). In germline, CDR1 is MNHEY, CDR2 SVGAGI. There are 15 residues in the CDR3. Trimming shortened V by 6 bases and J by 0 bases, and 15 bases separated the two germline ends. The CDR3 spells CASSAFGGLSYEQYF. The CDR3 bases are TGTGCCAGCAGCGCCTTCGGGGGGCTCTCCTACGAGCAGTACTTC.